The 12 T cell receptor beta chains below all came from one sample that was sequenced in a study of OX40 agonist ivuxolimab in advanced cancers. Only in-frame clones appear in the TCRdb table, and some are missing; sequencing was by immunoSEQ multiplex PCR. Of roughly 81,000 clones in the sample, 70% to 90% are singletons; the top ten hold roughly 5.5%. The specimen comprised CD4+ or CD8+ T cells sorted from blood, sampled in a trial of the OX40 agonist ivuxolimab. The receptor source for this set is an adult with an advanced solid tumor such as melanoma, head and neck, liver or kidney cancer.

The V and J genes are TRBV5-1 and TRBJ1-1, with 9 positions matching TRBD1. With 4 bases clipped from V and 6 bases from J, the junction kept 10 bases outside the gene matches. Germline CDR1 is SGHRS and CDR2 is YFSETQ. This CDR3 is 15 amino acids long. CDR3 sequence: CASSLTGQGEAEAFF. CDR3 coding DNA: TGCGCCAGCAGCCTTACGGGACAGGGCGAGGCTGAAGCTTTCTTT.

J is TRBJ1-1 and V is TRBV27, with 11 bases identical to TRBD1. The CDR3 is 15 amino acids. Germline CDR1 is MNHEY and CDR2 is SMNVEV (reference sequence). Losses at the gene ends were 1 base for V and 7 bases for J; bases not matched to a gene: 5. Here the CDR3 DNA reads TGTGCCAGCAGTTTATTGGACAGGGGGCTGAGTGAAGCTTTCTTT. Translation gives CASSLLDRGLSEAFF.

In this sample, this clone turned up a few times. V is TRBV19 and J is TRBJ1-5; no definite D call. The CDR3 sequence is 17 residues long. Germline V CDR1 and CDR2: LNHDA, SQIVND (reference sequence). Trimming stripped 4 bases from V and 1 base from J, with 17 bases between. Here the CDR3 reads CASSRRAADMSNQPQHF. The CDR3 DNA reads TGTGCCAGTAGTAGGAGGGCGGCGGATATGAGCAATCAGCCCCAGCATTTT.

This rearrangement joins TRBV19 to TRBJ1-5; TRBD1 matches 8 bases. The CDR3 extends over 16 amino acids. V trimming: 9 bases; J trimming: 0 bases; junction bases outside the gene matches: 10. Germline CDR1 reads LNHDA; CDR2 reads SQIVND (reference sequence). The CDR3 DNA is TGTGCCAGCGCCGGACAGGGAGGTTATAGCAATCAGCCCCAGCATTTT. Its protein product is CASAGQGGYSNQPQHF.

This clone has only a few counts. The chain is built from TRBV18 and TRBJ2-7, with 9 bases lining up with TRBD1. V gave up 3 bases and J gave up 3 bases; unmatched junction bases: 9. There are 16 residues in the CDR3. Germline values: CDR1 KGHSH, CDR2 LQKENI. The CDR3 sequence is CASSPTPGQGSYEQYF. The CDR3, as DNA: TGTGCCAGCTCACCTACCCCTGGACAGGGGAGCTACGAGCAGTACTTC.

This chain uses TRBV5-1 with TRBJ2-7, with 8 bases aligning to TRBD1. The tail of the sequence fits TRBJ2-1 better, so the J call may be wrong. CDR1 is SGHRS and CDR2 is YFSETQ in the germline V gene. There are 15 residues in the CDR3. Here the CDR3 reads CASSRGDRNYNEQFF. The CDR3 DNA sequence: TGCGCCAGCAGCAGGGGGGACAGGAACTACAATGAGCAGTTCTTC.

The chain joins TRBV18 to TRBJ2-1, with D possibly being TRBD1 (5 bases). Germline lookup yields CDR1 KGHSH and CDR2 LQKENI. This CDR3 contains 17 residues. Trimming shortened V by 9 bases and J by 6 bases, and 27 bases separated the two germline ends. CDR3 bases: TGTGCCAGAACGCCTTCAAAGGGGTTATATGTAAGCAATGAGCAGTTCTTC. Its translation: CARTPSKGLYVSNEQFF.

The genes are TRBV19 and TRBJ1-4; no clear D. V was cut by 3 bases and J by 6 bases, with 17 bases left in between. The CDR3 covers 16 residues. Per the germline V gene, CDR1 is LNHDA and CDR2 is SQIVND (reference sequence). The CDR3 bases are TGTGCCAGTAGTATCTTCGGGGAGAGGTCTGATGAAAAACTGTTTTTT. It yields the protein CASSIFGERSDEKLFF.

V and J are TRBV10-2 and TRBJ2-7; D not resolved. V lost 2 bases and J 7 bases, leaving 6 bases between the germline ends. From germline, CDR1 is WSHSY and CDR2 SAAADI. The CDR3 covers 11 residues. The CDR3 loop reads CASSEGREQYF. CDR3 nucleotides: TGCGCCAGCAGTGAGGGCCGGGAGCAGTACTTC.

In its sample, this clone was seen once. This sequence joins TRBV5-6 and TRBJ2-1; D call uncertain. Germline V lookup: CDR1 SGHDT, CDR2 YYEEEE. Between the trimmed V and J ends, which lost 6 bases and 6 bases, there was a span of 10 bases. CDR3 length: 12 amino acids. The CDR3 reads CASTDVGNEQFF. The CDR3 region has the DNA TGTGCCAGCACGGATGTGGGCAATGAGCAGTTCTTC.

This clone was seen only a few times. The V and J genes are TRBV2 and TRBJ1-2; D not certain. V was shortened by 6 bases and J by 3 bases, with 8 bases between the two germline ends. Germline CDR1 and CDR2: SNHLY and FYNNEI. CDR3 length: 12 residues. CDR3: CASRDNYYGYTF. CDR3 coding DNA: TGTGCCAGCAGAGACAACTACTATGGCTACACCTTC.

A note on this clone: A single base is all that separates this from a far larger clone, so a read error is likely. Other nucleotide sequences from this sample produce the same CDR3. V gene TRBV7-9 combines with J gene TRBJ1-1; D is ambiguous. The CDR3 extends over 15 amino acids. V lost 5 bases and J 3 bases, leaving 16 bases between the germline ends. Germline V gene data show CDR1 as SEHNR and CDR2 as FQNEAQ (reference sequence). The CDR3 bases are TGTGCCAGCAGCCAGTACGCCGCTACTTACACTGAAGCTTTCTTT. Amino acid sequence: CASSQYAATYTEAFF. The full variable domain, with the rest looked up from reference TRBV7-9 and TRBJ1-1, is DTGVSQNPRHKITKRGQNVTFRCDPISEHNRLYWYRQTLGQGPEFLTYFQNEAQLEKSRLLSDRFSAERPKGSFSTLEIQRTEQGDSAMYLCASSQYAATYTEAFFGQGTRLTVV.